A single TCR beta chain is shown here with its context. These data are taken from a study of blood T cell repertoires in COVID-19. Germline values: CDR1 SGHTA, CDR2 FQGNSA. The trim removed 1 base at V and 5 bases at J, leaving 5 bases unmatched. The CDR3 totals 16 residues. In the source study's methods: Using reference gene primer amplification, nucleated cell counts were estimated. The repertoire was sequenced with immunoSEQ multiplex PCR; TCRdb's copy has only in-frame clones and lacks some. The D gene and trimming were derived from the DNA, and the V and J assignments and clone size from that table. The profile shows hundreds of thousands of clones, 90% of them singletons.

The TCR was taken from a man aged 60-69 years who had recovered from COVID-19. Sequenced material: PBMCs or T cells enriched from blood (not recorded which). The chain links TRBV7-2 to TRBJ2-5, with 12 nucleotides matching TRBD2. CDR3 nucleotide sequence: TGTGCCAGCAGCTTAGAGCTAGCGGGGGGGCGGGAGACCCAGTACTTC. It specifies CASSLELAGGRETQYF. The complete variable domain, with remaining parts taken from reference TRBV7-2 and TRBJ2-5, reads GAGVSQSPSNKVTEKGKDVELRCDPISGHTALYWYRQSLGQGLEFLIYFQGNSAPDKSGLPSDRFSAERTGGSVSTLTIQRTQQEDSAVYLCASSLELAGGRETQYFGPGTRLLVL.